The 17 T cell receptor beta chains listed next were all sequenced from one sample in a study of PD-L1 blockade in urothelial cancer. Specified time point: pretreatment peripheral blood. Some clones are missing from TCRdb's copy, which holds only in-frame ones; the method was immunoSEQ multiplex PCR. The table has roughly 45,000 clones, approximately 80% seen once. The source material was PBMCs, sampled around atezolizumab (anti-PD-L1) treatment. The receptors shown here come from a man in his sixties with urothelial cancer.

The V and J genes are TRBV13 and TRBJ2-2, with TRBD1 identical over 9 bases. CDR3 length: 15 amino acids. J was trimmed by 3 bases and V by 5 bases; bases with no gene match: 4. The germline V gene has CDR1 PRHDT and CDR2 FYEKMQ (reference sequence). This chain's CDR3 is CASSRRTGDTGELFF. The CDR3 DNA follows: TGTGCCAGCAGCCGAAGGACAGGGGACACCGGGGAGCTGTTTTTT.

The rearrangement uses TRBV28 and TRBJ1-1; the match to TRBD1 covers 8 bases. Trimming removed 6 bases from V and 4 bases from J; junction bases left unmatched: 7. The germline V gene has CDR1 MDHEN and CDR2 SYDVKM. The CDR3 length is 14 residues. The CDR3 nucleotides read TGTGCCAGCAGCAACCAGGGGGCACGCACTGAAGCTTTCTTT. It encodes CASSNQGARTEAFF.

This clone was observed once. This chain uses TRBV10-3 with TRBJ2-6; 13 positions match TRBD2. Germline lookup yields CDR1 ENHRY and CDR2 SYGVKD. V trimming: 5 bases; J trimming: 2 bases; junction bases outside the gene matches: 15. This CDR3 is built from 21 residues. The CDR3 DNA sequence: TGTGCCATCAGTCAACTTGGGACTAGCGGGGAGCGGCCGGCTGGGGCCAACGTCCTGACTTTC. Amino acid sequence: CAISQLGTSGERPAGANVLTF.

This sequence joins TRBV6-5 and TRBJ2-5; TRBD2 matches at 7 bases. With 2 bases clipped from V and 1 base from J, the junction kept 4 bases outside the gene matches. Germline CDR1 MNHEY, CDR2 SVGAGI. The CDR3 is 15 residues long. The CDR3 here is CASSYPRGTQETQYF. CDR3 coding DNA: TGTGCCAGCAGTTACCCGCGGGGGACCCAAGAGACCCAGTACTTC.

The chain recombines TRBV6-1 with TRBJ2-2; TRBD1 might be the D (5 bases). This CDR3 is 15 amino acids long. Germline-derived CDR1 and CDR2 are MNHNS and SASEGT. V was shortened by 7 bases and J by 4 bases, with 16 bases between the two germline ends. The CDR3 is CASISAGQGTGELFF. The CDR3 nucleotides read TGTGCCAGCATCAGTGCAGGGCAAGGCACCGGGGAGCTGTTTTTT.

This CDR3 reads CASSLQGVSNQPQHF. CDR3 DNA sequence: TGTGCCAGCAGCTTGCAAGGGGTTAGCAATCAGCCCCAGCATTTT. The rearrangement joins TRBV5-8 to TRBJ1-5; the D gene is possibly TRBD1 (5 bases). Germline CDR1 SGHTS, CDR2 YDEGEE. The CDR3 contains 15 residues. V dropped 1 base and J dropped 0 bases, with 8 bases sitting between them.

As to this clone: The same CDR3 can be traced to other DNA sequences in this sample. V usage is TRBV7-8 and J usage is TRBJ2-1, with 7 positions matching TRBD2. The CDR3 contains 15 residues. CDR1 is SGHVS and CDR2 is FQNEAQ in the germline V gene. V lost 5 bases and J lost 6; bases outside the gene matches: 10. CDR3 nucleotides: TGTGCCAGCAGCCTTGGGACTACTCGTCTCAATGAGCAGTTCTTC. Protein product: CASSLGTTRLNEQFF.

This clone was seen a single time. This chain links TRBV5-1 with TRBJ1-2; the D gene is possibly TRBD1 (5 bases). Germline loops: CDR1 SGHRS, CDR2 YFSETQ. The CDR3 has 15 amino acids. V dropped 3 bases and J dropped 4 bases, with 16 bases sitting between them. CDR3 in amino acids: CASSSYVQGTYGYTF. The CDR3 nucleotides read TGCGCCAGCAGCTCGTATGTGCAGGGTACCTATGGCTACACCTTC.

This chain links TRBV6-5 with TRBJ1-1, with a tentative D call TRBD1 (6 bases). Looked up from germline, CDR1 is MNHEY and CDR2 is SVGAGI. The length of the CDR3 is 13 residues. V gave up 4 bases and J gave up 9 bases, with 15 bases separating them. The CDR3 region has the DNA TGTGCCAGCAGTTTTCCGGGGGGCGATAAAGCTTTCTTT. Residues: CASSFPGGDKAFF.

This rearrangement joins TRBV4-2 to TRBJ2-3; 13 bases align to TRBD2. CDR3 length: 16 amino acids. From germline, CDR1 is LGHNA and CDR2 YNFKEQ. The junction had 5 bases not matched to a gene; V was cut back by 4 bases and J by 4 bases. In DNA form, the CDR3 reads TGTGCCAGCAGCCCCAAACTAGCGGGAGGGGCAGATACGCAGTATTTT. Amino acid sequence: CASSPKLAGGADTQYF.

The J gene is TRBJ1-6, the V gene TRBV28, with 10 bases lining up with TRBD1. Germline V CDR1 and CDR2: MDHEN, SYDVKM. This CDR3 comprises 15 residues. The V segment lost 6 bases and the J segment 6 bases; nucleotides outside the gene matches: 5. The CDR3 nucleotides are TGTGCCAGCAGACGACAGGGGGCAGGTAATTCACCCCTCCACTTT. Translation gives CASRRQGAGNSPLHF.

The chain joins TRBV11-2 to TRBJ1-2; possible D gene TRBD1, 5 bases. The germline V and J ends were trimmed by 5 bases and 4 bases, with 20 bases remaining between them. Germline CDR1 reads SGHAT; CDR2 reads FQNNGV. CDR3 length: 16 residues. CDR3 nucleotide sequence: TGTGCCAGCAGCCCTCTACGGGGGGAATTCGGCTATGGCTACACCTTC. It yields the protein CASSPLRGEFGYGYTF.

The chain couples TRBV10-3 to TRBJ2-7, with 7 bases aligning to TRBD1. Germline V gene data show CDR1 as ENHRY and CDR2 as SYGVKD. This CDR3 spans 13 amino acids. Trimming removed 10 bases from V and 2 bases from J; junction bases left unmatched: 8. CDR3 loop: CASEQGSTYEQYF. The CDR3 region has the DNA TGTGCCAGCGAACAGGGGTCCACCTACGAGCAGTACTTC.

The genes are TRBV6-5 and TRBJ2-2; the D gene is possibly TRBD1 (6 bases). The germline V and J ends were trimmed by 4 bases and 8 bases, with 17 bases remaining between them. Germline V gene sequence: CDR1 MNHEY, CDR2 SVGAGI. This CDR3 spans 15 amino acids. This CDR3 is CASSWGPRSKGELFF. Here the CDR3 DNA reads TGTGCCAGCAGTTGGGGGCCTCGCTCTAAGGGGGAGCTGTTTTTT.

The genes are TRBV28 and TRBJ1-1; a weak D match, TRBD1 (6 bases). Germline V gene data show CDR1 as MDHEN and CDR2 as SYDVKM. The V gene lost 5 bases and the J gene lost 1 base, with 14 bases spanning the gap. The CDR3 is made up of 15 amino acids. The CDR3 spells CASSAPRGGNTEAFF. Here the CDR3 DNA reads TGTGCCAGCAGTGCACCACGAGGGGGGAACACTGAAGCTTTCTTT.

Only one count was recorded for this clone. Here the CDR3 reads CASRLAGGRWETQYF. CDR3 nucleotides: TGTGCCAGCAGACTAGCGGGGGGTCGTTGGGAGACCCAGTACTTC. The chain joins TRBV7-8 to TRBJ2-5; TRBD2 aligns across 12 bases. Germline V lookup: CDR1 SGHVS, CDR2 FQNEAQ. This CDR3 spans 15 amino acids. The trim removed 6 bases at V and 5 bases at J, leaving 7 bases unmatched.

V gene TRBV6-5 combines with J gene TRBJ1-5; D is uncertain. The CDR3 runs 15 residues. Trimming removed 4 bases from V and 0 bases from J, with 10 bases in between. The germline gives CDR1 MNHEY, CDR2 SVGAGI. This chain's CDR3 is CASSSDGNSNQPQHF. DNA for the CDR3: TGTGCCAGCAGTTCGGACGGGAATAGCAATCAGCCCCAGCATTTT.